The clone carrying this TCR beta chain was counted at least ten times. The V end was cut by 6 bases, the J end by 2 bases, with 14 bases between. Germline V gives CDR1 MNHEY, CDR2 SVGEGT. There are 15 residues in the CDR3. Exclusion of a patient resulted from uncontrolled infection, other autoimmune disease, pregnancy or lactation. The blood sample was taken at first hyperthyroidism diagnosis, before any ophthalmopathy symptoms. Authors of the study amplified TCR beta CDR3 regions from RNA transcripts. The HTBI set primed first-round TCR CDR3 RT-PCR. TCRdb recomputed calls from the multiplex PCR reads with MiXCR, one row per CDR3 protein. This sample has roughly 290,000 distinct CDR3 sequences; about 14% occur once, and the top ten carry around 7.9%. This specimen comes from a study of T cells in Graves' hyperthyroidism and ophthalmopathy.

The sample was blood. The chain carries TRBV6-2 or TRBV6-3 and TRBJ1-5; D is ambiguous. The clonotype was recovered from a woman aged 25 to 39 with Graves' hyperthyroidism that later progressed to Graves' ophthalmopathy. CDR3 coding DNA: TGTGCCAGCAGAGCCGGTATTCTGGGCAATCAGCCCCAGCATTTT. It specifies CASRAGILGNQPQHF.